This record concerns one T cell receptor (beta chain) sequence. Its specificity is unknown. This sample stems from a study of T cells after yellow fever vaccination. Overall study findings and caveats: Reappearance after the booster was observed for most primary-vaccination clones (96% CD4, approximately 90% CD8). Weaker, the secondary response had a peak occurring faster, on day 5 versus 15.

Each CDR3 protein gets one entry after TCRdb re-called the 5' RACE reads with MiXCR. Among some 550,000 distinct CDR3 sequences listed, less than 20% were seen once. This receptor was obtained from a young man who received the YFV17D yellow fever vaccine. The specimen was PBMCs, collected 15 days after the yellow fever booster vaccination.

The CDR3 nucleotides read TGTGCCAGCCCCCGGAGAATTGACGCAGATACGCAGTATTTT. Amino acids: CASPRRIDADTQYF. The chain carries TRBV21-1 and TRBJ2-3; the table's D call, TRBD1, was not checked against the DNA. TRBV21-1 is described as a pseudogene. The CDR3 is made up of 14 amino acids.